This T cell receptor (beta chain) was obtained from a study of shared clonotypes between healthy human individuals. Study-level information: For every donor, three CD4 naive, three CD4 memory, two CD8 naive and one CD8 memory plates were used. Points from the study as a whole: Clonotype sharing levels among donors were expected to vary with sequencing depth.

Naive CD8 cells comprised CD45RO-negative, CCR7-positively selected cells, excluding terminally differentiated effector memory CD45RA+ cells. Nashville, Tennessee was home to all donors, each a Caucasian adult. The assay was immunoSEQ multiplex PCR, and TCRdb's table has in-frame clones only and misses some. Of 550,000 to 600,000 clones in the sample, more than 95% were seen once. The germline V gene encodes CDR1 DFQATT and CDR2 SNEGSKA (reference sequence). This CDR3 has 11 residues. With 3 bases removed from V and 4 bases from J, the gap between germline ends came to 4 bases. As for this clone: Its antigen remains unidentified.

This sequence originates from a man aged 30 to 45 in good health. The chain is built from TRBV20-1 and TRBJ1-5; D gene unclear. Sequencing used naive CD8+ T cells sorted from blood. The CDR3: CSASENQPQHF. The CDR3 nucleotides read TGCAGTGCTAGTGAGAATCAGCCCCAGCATTTT.